The entry that follows covers one TCR beta chain sequence. This entry is derived from a study of CD8+ T cells in alopecia areata. Specimens obtained from alopecia areata patients comprised lesional scalp punch biopsies and peripheral blood. RNA extraction was followed by reverse transcription into cDNA, which acted as the sequencing template. Clones were sequenced by immunoSEQ multiplex PCR, and TCRdb holds only the in-frame ones, with some missing. The table lists about 7,900 clones, 45% to 70% of them singletons. The sequenced sample was skin, obtained at week 0. This TCR was sampled from a human donor with alopecia areata.

The CDR3, as DNA: TGTGCCAGCGGTATAAACCTTCCCACTAGCGGGAATAATGAGCAGTTCTTC. Residues: CASGINLPTSGNNEQFF. V is TRBV27 and J is TRBJ2-1, with 10 bases aligning to TRBD2. V was clipped by 8 bases and J by 7 bases; unmatched bases: 17. Germline V lookup: CDR1 MNHEY, CDR2 SMNVEV (reference sequence). The CDR3 has 17 amino acids.